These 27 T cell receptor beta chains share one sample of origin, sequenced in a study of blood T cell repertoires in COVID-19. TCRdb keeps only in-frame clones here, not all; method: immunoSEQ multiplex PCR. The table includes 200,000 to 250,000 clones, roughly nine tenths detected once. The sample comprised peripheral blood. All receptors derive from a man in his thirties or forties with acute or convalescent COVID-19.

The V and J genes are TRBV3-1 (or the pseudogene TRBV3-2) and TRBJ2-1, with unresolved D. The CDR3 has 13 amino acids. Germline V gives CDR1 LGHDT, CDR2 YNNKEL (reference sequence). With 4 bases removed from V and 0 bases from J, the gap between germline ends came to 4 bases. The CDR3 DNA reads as TGTGCCAGCAGCCGCTACTCCTACAATGAGCAGTTCTTC. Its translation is CASSRYSYNEQFF.

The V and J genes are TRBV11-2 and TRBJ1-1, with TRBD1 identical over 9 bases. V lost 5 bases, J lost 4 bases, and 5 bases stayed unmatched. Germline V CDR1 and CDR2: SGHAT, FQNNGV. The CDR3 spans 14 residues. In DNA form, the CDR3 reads TGTGCCAGCAGCGGACAGGGGTTTTTCACTGAAGCTTTCTTT. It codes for CASSGQGFFTEAFF.

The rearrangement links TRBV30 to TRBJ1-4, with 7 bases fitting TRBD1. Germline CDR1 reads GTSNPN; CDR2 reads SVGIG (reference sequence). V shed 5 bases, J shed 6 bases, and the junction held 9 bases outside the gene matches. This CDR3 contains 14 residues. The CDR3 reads CAWALRGRDEKLFF. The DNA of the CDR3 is TGTGCCTGGGCCCTGAGGGGGCGGGATGAAAAACTGTTTTTT.

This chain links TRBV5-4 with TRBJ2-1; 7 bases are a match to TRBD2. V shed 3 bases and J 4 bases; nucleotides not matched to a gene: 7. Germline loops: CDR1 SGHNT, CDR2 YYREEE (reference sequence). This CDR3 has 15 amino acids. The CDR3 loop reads CASSSVIGGYNEQFF. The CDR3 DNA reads TGTGCCAGCAGCTCTGTCATCGGGGGGTACAATGAGCAGTTCTTC.

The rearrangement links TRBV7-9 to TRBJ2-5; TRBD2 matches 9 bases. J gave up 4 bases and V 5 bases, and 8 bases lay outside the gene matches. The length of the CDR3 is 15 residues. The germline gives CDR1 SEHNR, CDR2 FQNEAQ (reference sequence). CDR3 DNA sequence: TGTGCCAGCAGCACCAGCGGGGGGCGTCGAGAGACCCAGTACTTC. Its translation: CASSTSGGRRETQYF.

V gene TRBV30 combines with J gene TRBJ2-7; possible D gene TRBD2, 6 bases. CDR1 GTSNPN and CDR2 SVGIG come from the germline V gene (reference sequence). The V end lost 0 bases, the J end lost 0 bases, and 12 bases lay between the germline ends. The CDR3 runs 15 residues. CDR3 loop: CAWSVRGASSYEQYF. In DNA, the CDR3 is TGTGCCTGGAGTGTACGCGGGGCGAGCTCCTACGAGCAGTACTTC.

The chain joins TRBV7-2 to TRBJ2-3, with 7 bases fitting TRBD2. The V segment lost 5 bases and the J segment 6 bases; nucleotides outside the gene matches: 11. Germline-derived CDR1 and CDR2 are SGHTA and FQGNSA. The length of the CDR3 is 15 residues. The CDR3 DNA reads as TGTGCCAGCAGCCGTCAGAGCGGGGCCATGGATACGCAGTATTTT. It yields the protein CASSRQSGAMDTQYF.

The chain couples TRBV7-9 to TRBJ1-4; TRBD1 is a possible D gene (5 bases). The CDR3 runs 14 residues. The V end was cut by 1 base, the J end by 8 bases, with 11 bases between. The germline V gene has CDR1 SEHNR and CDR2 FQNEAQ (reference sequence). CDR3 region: CASSLGTGVEKLFF. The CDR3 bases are TGTGCCAGCAGCTTAGGGACGGGGGTAGAAAAACTGTTTTTT.

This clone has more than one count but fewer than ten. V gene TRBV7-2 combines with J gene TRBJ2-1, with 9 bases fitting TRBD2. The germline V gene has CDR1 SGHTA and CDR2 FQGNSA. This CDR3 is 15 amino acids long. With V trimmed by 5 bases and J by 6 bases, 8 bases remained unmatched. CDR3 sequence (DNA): TGTGCCAGCAGCCGCAGGCTAGCGGGGTTCAATGAGCAGTTCTTC. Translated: CASSRRLAGFNEQFF. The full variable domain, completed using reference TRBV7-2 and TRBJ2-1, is GAGVSQSPSNKVTEKGKDVELRCDPISGHTALYWYRQSLGQGLEFLIYFQGNSAPDKSGLPSDRFSAERTGGSVSTLTIQRTQQEDSAVYLCASSRRLAGFNEQFFGPGTRLTVL.

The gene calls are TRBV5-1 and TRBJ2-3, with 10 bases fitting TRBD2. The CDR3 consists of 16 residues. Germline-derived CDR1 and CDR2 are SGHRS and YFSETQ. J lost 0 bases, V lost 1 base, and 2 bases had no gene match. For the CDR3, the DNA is TGCGCCAGCAGCTTGATGACTAGCGGGAGCACAGATACGCAGTATTTT. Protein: CASSLMTSGSTDTQYF.

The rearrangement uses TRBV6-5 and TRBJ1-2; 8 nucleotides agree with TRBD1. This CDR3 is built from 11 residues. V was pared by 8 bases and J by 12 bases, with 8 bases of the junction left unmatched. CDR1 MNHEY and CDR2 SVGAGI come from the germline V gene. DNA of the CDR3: TGTGCCAGCGGACAGGGTTGGTACAACACCTTC. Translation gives CASGQGWYNTF.

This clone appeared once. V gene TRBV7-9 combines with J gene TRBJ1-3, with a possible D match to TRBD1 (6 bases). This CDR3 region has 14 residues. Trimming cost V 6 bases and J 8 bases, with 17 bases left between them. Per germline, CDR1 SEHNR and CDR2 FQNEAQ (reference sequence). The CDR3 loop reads CASSKTGSRDTIYF. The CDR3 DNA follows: TGTGCCAGCAGTAAAACAGGGTCTCGGGACACCATATATTTT.

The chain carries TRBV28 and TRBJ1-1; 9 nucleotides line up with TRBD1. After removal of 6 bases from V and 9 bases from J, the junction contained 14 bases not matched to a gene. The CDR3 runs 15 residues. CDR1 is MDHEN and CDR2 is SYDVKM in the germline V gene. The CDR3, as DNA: TGTGCCAGCAGCTCCGCCGGGACAGGGAAAACTAAAGCTTTCTTT. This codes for CASSSAGTGKTKAFF. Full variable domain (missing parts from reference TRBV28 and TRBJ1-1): DVKVTQSSRYLVKRTGEKVFLECVQDMDHENMFWYRQDPGLGLRLIYFSYDVKMKEKGDIPEGYSVSREKKERFSLILESASTNQTSMYLCASSSAGTGKTKAFFGQGTRLTVV.

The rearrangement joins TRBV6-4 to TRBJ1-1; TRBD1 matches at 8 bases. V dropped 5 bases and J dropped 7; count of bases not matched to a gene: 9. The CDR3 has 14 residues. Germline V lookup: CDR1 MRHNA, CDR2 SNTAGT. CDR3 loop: CASSKEQGVYEAFF. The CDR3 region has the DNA TGTGCCAGCAGTAAAGAACAGGGGGTTTATGAAGCTTTCTTT.

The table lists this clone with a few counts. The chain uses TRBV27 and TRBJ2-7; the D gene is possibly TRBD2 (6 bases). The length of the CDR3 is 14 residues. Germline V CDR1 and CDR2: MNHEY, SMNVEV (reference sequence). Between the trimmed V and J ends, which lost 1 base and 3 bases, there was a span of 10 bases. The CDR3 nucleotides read TGTGCCAGCAGTTTATTGGGGGAGGACTACGAGCAGTACTTC. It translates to CASSLLGEDYEQYF.

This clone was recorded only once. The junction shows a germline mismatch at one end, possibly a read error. CDR3 in amino acids: CASSQLGDSSF. The DNA for the CDR3 is TGTGCCAGCAGCCAATTGGGGGACTCCTCTTTC. The genes are TRBV3-1 (or the pseudogene TRBV3-2) and TRBJ1-2, with a weak D call TRBD1 (5 bases). CDR1 LGHDT and CDR2 YNNKEL come from the germline V gene (reference sequence). CDR3 length: 11 residues.

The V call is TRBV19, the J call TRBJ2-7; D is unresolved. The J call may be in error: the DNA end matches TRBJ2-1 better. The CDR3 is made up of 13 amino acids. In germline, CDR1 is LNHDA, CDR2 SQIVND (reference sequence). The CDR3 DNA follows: TGTGCCAGTAGTAGCCGCCCCCAGGATGAGCAGTTCTTC. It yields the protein CASSSRPQDEQFF.

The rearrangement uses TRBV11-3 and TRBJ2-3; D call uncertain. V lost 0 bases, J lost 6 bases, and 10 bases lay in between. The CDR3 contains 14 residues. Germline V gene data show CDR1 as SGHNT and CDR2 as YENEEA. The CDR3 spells CASSLDLVEDTQYF. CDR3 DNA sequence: TGTGCCAGCAGCTTAGATCTCGTGGAGGATACGCAGTATTTT.

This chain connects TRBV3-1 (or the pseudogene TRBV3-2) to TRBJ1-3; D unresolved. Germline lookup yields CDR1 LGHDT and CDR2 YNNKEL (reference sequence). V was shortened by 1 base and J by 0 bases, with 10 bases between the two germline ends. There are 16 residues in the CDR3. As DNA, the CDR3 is TGTGCCAGCAGCCAAGGTTTTACTAGCTCTGGAAACACCATATATTTT. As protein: CASSQGFTSSGNTIYF.

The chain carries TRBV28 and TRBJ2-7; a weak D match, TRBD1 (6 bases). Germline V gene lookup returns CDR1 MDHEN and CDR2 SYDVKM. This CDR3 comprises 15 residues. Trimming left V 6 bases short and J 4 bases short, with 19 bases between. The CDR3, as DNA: TGTGCCAGCAGATATGACAGGACTTCCTTTTACGAGCAGTACTTC. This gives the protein CASRYDRTSFYEQYF.

CDR3 DNA sequence: TGTGCCAGCTCACCTGCCCATTACTATCAGCCCCAGCATTTT. Translating gives CASSPAHYYQPQHF. The chain recombines TRBV18 with TRBJ1-5; D ambiguous. Trimming removed 3 bases at V and 5 bases at J, with 11 bases between. Looked up from germline, CDR1 is KGHSH and CDR2 is LQKENI. This CDR3 has 14 residues.

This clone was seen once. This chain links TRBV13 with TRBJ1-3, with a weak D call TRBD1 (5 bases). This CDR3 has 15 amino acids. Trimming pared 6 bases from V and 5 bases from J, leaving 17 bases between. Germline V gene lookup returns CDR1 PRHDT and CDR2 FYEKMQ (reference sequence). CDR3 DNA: TGTGCCAGCAGACGGGAGGCGGGACCCCGAAACACCATATATTTT. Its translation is CASRREAGPRNTIYF.

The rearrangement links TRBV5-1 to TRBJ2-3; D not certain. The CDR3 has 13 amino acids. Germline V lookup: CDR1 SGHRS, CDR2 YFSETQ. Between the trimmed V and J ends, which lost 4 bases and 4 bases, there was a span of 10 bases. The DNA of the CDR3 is TGCGCCAGCAGCCCACCGCTATCAGATACGCAGTATTTT. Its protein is CASSPPLSDTQYF.

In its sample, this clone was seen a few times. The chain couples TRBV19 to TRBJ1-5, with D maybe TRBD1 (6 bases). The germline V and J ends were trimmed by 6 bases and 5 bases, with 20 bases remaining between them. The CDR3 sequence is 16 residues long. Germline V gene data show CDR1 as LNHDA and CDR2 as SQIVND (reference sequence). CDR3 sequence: CASRSGEQGMDQPQHF. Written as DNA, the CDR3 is TGTGCCAGTAGGAGCGGGGAACAGGGAATGGATCAGCCCCAGCATTTT.

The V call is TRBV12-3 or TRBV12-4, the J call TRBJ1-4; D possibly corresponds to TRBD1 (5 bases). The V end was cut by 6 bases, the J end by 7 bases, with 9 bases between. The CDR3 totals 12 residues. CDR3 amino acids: CASRTDSEKLFF. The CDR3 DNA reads TGTGCCAGCAGGACCGACAGTGAAAAACTGTTTTTT.

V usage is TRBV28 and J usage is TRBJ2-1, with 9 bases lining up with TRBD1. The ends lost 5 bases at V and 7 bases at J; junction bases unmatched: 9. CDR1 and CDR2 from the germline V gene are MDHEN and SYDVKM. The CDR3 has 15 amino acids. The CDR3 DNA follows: TGTGCCAGCAGTCTACCCGGGACAGGGTTAAATGAGCAGTTCTTC. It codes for CASSLPGTGLNEQFF. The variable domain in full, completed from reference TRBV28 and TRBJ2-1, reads DVKVTQSSRYLVKRTGEKVFLECVQDMDHENMFWYRQDPGLGLRLIYFSYDVKMKEKGDIPEGYSVSREKKERFSLILESASTNQTSMYLCASSLPGTGLNEQFFGPGTRLTVL.

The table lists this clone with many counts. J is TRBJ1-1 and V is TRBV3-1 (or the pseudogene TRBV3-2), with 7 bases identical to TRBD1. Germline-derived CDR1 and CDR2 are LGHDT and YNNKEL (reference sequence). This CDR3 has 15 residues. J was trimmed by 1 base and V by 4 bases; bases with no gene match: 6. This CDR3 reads CASSRRQGQNTEAFF. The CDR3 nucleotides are TGTGCCAGCAGCCGCCGACAGGGCCAGAACACTGAAGCTTTCTTT.